This TCR beta chain appears in the sequencing data of a study of blood T cells in healthy people across ages. CDR3 length: 15 amino acids. Per the germline V gene, CDR1 is ENHRY and CDR2 is SYGVKD. V shed 7 bases and J shed 4 bases, with 19 bases lying between them. Primed by a sample-barcoded 5' primer and a J-beta primer mix, a second PCR proceeded for roughly 7 to 11 cycles. Each CDR3 protein gets one entry after TCRdb re-called the 5' RACE reads with MiXCR. The data contain about 830,000 distinct CDR3 sequences, around 62% of them singletons. The sequenced sample consisted of blood. The J gene is TRBJ1-2, the V gene TRBV10-3; no reliable D call. The receptor's source is a man in his thirties or forties in good health. The DNA of the CDR3 is TGTGCCATCACCCCTGGTGTCGGCAGAGGCTATGGCTACACCTTC. It is translated as CAITPGVGRGYGYTF.